The clone carrying this TCR beta chain has just one count. The antigen remains undetermined. Libraries were prepared by immunoSEQ multiplex PCR; TCRdb keeps only in-frame clonotypes and omits some of them. Among about 34,000 clones listed, 80% to 95% were seen once. This sample was taken from a study of T cells in tuberculosis. As for the study in general: IGRA-negative adolescents, IGRA-positive adolescents with latent tuberculosis and adults with active tuberculosis formed this South African cohort. Within 7 days of starting treatment, or before, PBMC were stored. Study-wide findings and caveats: Active tuberculosis alpha repertoires lay closer to GMM-specific TCRs than controls'.

Time point described: new active TB diagnosis, blood taken before or within 7 days of starting treatment. This CDR3 region has 18 residues. Germline V gene lookup returns CDR1 SGHRS and CDR2 YFSETQ. V was shortened by 4 bases and J by 1 base, with 22 bases between the two germline ends. The rearrangement joins TRBV5-1 to TRBJ2-3; weak D call: TRBD1 (6 bases). This specimen consisted of PBMCs, obtained at tuberculosis diagnosis. The receptor comes from an adult with tuberculosis. CDR3 sequence: CASSGMTGLALGTDTQYF. CDR3 coding DNA: TGCGCCAGCAGCGGAATGACAGGCCTCGCCCTAGGCACAGATACGCAGTATTTT.